This TCR beta chain stems from a study of T cells in Graves' hyperthyroidism and ophthalmopathy. Lactation, pregnancy, other autoimmune disease or uncontrolled infection led to exclusion of patients. Germline V CDR1 and CDR2: SEHNR, FQNEAQ (reference sequence). Trimming removed 1 base from V and 6 bases from J; junction bases left unmatched: 5. The CDR3 totals 15 residues. From RNA transcripts, TCR beta CDR3 regions were amplified. The HTBI primer set drove a first-round RT-PCR of the TCR CDR3. Using its own MiXCR run on the multiplex PCR reads, TCRdb lists one record per CDR3 protein. The repertoire consists of some 300,000 distinct CDR3 sequences, with about an eighth occurring once and the leading ten covering roughly 8%. There are many counts of this clonotype.

The sequence was collected from a woman aged 30 to 39 with Graves' hyperthyroidism that later progressed to Graves' ophthalmopathy. Sequenced sample: blood. The chain combines TRBV7-9 with TRBJ2-7; 11 bases align to TRBD1. The CDR3 sequence: CASSLGSGTGGEQYF. The CDR3, as DNA: TGTGCCAGCAGCTTAGGCTCCGGGACAGGGGGCGAGCAGTACTTC.